The 10 T cell receptor beta chains listed next were all sequenced from one sample in a study of shared T cell receptors in the human thymus. Clones were read by immunoSEQ multiplex PCR, and TCRdb kept only the in-frame ones, dropping some. This sample has roughly 560,000 clones; 75% to 80% occur once, and the top ten carry around 0.013%. This sample was shared with a second study, whose subject was human thymus T cells.

The source material was thymocytes. The receptors were gathered from a boy in the first two years of life with a congenital heart defect.

The V gene is TRBV7-8, the J gene TRBJ2-2, with D unclear. There are 13 residues in the CDR3. V lost 5 bases and J lost 15, with 19 bases in between. Germline V gene lookup returns CDR1 SGHVS and CDR2 FQNEAQ. For the CDR3, the DNA is TGTGCCAGCAGCCAACTTACCGTCTTGAGGATGTTTTTT. Its protein is CASSQLTVLRMFF.

The CDR3 DNA sequence: TGTGCCAGCAGCCCCGGGACTAGCGGGAGTACGTTCTTC. Its protein is CASSPGTSGSTFF. The chain is built from TRBV9 and TRBJ2-1; 14 bases line up with TRBD2. This CDR3 is built from 13 residues. V shed 4 bases, J shed 15 bases, and the junction held 6 bases outside the gene matches. Germline-derived CDR1 and CDR2 are SGDLS and YYNGEE.

The J gene is TRBJ2-2, the V gene TRBV4-3; tentatively, D is TRBD1 (6 bases). V shed 1 base and J shed 6 bases, with 12 bases lying between them. The germline V gene encodes CDR1 LGHNA and CDR2 YSLEER. CDR3 length: 15 residues. The chain's CDR3 is CASSQATPGAGELFF. CDR3 in DNA: TGCGCCAGCAGCCAAGCTACCCCAGGGGCCGGGGAGCTGTTTTTT.

This chain joins TRBV9 and TRBJ2-6; 12 bases map to TRBD2. The length of the CDR3 is 20 residues. V lost 2 bases, J lost 0 bases, and 9 bases stayed unmatched. Germline V CDR1 and CDR2: SGDLS, YYNGEE. The CDR3 here is CASSVPGLAGGSSGANVLTF. DNA of the CDR3: TGTGCCAGCAGCGTCCCGGGACTAGCGGGTGGAAGCTCTGGGGCCAACGTCCTGACTTTC.

The chain's CDR3 is CASRSGQGVFYGYTF. CDR3 DNA sequence: TGCGCCAGCAGGTCGGGACAGGGGGTTTTCTATGGCTACACCTTC. The V call is TRBV10-2, the J call TRBJ1-2, with 11 bases fitting TRBD1. The ends lost 6 bases at V and 4 bases at J; junction bases unmatched: 7. Looked up from germline, CDR1 is WSHSY and CDR2 is SAAADI. The CDR3 consists of 15 residues.

The chain employs TRBV5-4 and TRBJ2-5, with 13 nucleotides matching TRBD2. J gave up 5 bases and V 4 bases, and 11 bases lay outside the gene matches. From germline, CDR1 is SGHNT and CDR2 YYREEE (reference sequence). The CDR3 runs 17 residues. CDR3 sequence (DNA): TGTGCCAGCAGCGGAGGACTAGCGGGAGTCCTCCGGGAGACCCAGTACTTC. Amino acids: CASSGGLAGVLRETQYF.

This clone was counted a few times. This sequence joins TRBV27 and TRBJ2-5; no reliable D call. CDR1 is MNHEY, CDR2 SMNVEV, per germline (reference sequence). With 0 bases removed from V and 10 bases from J, the gap between germline ends came to 12 bases. This CDR3 contains 13 residues. The CDR3 loop reads CASSLSMRWFQYF. CDR3 nucleotides: TGTGCCAGCAGTTTATCCATGCGTTGGTTCCAGTACTTC.

V and J are TRBV27 and TRBJ2-3; the D is unclear. Germline V gene lookup returns CDR1 MNHEY and CDR2 SMNVEV (reference sequence). The CDR3 totals 12 residues. The V gene lost 2 bases and the J gene lost 5 bases, with 5 bases spanning the gap. The CDR3 sequence: CASSLNGDTQYF. For the CDR3, the DNA is TGTGCCAGCAGTTTAAACGGAGATACGCAGTATTTT.

The rearrangement joins TRBV19 to TRBJ2-7; 10 bases are shared with TRBD2. V shed 2 bases, J shed 2 bases, and the junction held 3 bases outside the gene matches. Germline V gives CDR1 LNHDA, CDR2 SQIVND (reference sequence). The CDR3 is 15 residues long. CDR3 in amino acids: CASSITLAGPYEQYF. In nucleotides, the CDR3 is TGTGCCAGTAGTATAACACTAGCGGGGCCCTACGAGCAGTACTTC.

In this sample, this clone turned up a few times. Sequence at one end of the junction differs from germline and may be a read error. The chain is built from TRBV27 and TRBJ1-4; D may be TRBD1 (6 bases). From germline, CDR1 is MNHEY and CDR2 SMNVEV (reference sequence). This CDR3 spans 14 amino acids. As DNA, the CDR3 is TGTGCCAGCAGACCGGGACACAGAAATGGAAAACTGTTTTTT. This translates into CASRPGHRNGKLFF.